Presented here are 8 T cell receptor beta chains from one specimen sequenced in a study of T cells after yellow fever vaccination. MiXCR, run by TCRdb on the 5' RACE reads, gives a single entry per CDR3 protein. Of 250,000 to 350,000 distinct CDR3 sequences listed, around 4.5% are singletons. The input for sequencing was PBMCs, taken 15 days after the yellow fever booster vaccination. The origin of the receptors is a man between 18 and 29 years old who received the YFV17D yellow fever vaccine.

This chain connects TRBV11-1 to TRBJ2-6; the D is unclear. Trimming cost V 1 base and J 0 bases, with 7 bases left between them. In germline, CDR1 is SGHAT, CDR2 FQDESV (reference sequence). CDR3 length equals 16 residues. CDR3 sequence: CASSLVSSSGANVLTF. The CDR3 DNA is TGTGCCAGCAGCTTAGTCTCAAGCTCTGGGGCCAACGTCCTGACTTTC.

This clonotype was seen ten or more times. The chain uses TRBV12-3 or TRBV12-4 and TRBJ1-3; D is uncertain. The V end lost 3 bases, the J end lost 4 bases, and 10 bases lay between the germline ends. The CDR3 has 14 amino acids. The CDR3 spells CASSFGAGGNTIYF. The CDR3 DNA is TGTGCCAGCAGTTTTGGTGCAGGAGGAAACACCATATATTTT.

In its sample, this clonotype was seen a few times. CDR3 DNA sequence: TGTGCCAGCAGTTTACTATTAAGGCGAAATGAGCAGTTCTTC. Residues: CASSLLLRRNEQFF. V and J are TRBV12-3 or TRBV12-4 and TRBJ2-1; D ambiguous. The CDR3 contains 14 residues. V was shortened by 2 bases and J by 7 bases, with 12 bases between the two germline ends.

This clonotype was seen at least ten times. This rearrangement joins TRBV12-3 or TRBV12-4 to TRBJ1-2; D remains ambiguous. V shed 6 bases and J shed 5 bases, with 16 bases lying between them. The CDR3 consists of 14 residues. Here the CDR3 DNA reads TGTGCCAGCAGAGGTTTGGGTTTCAGTTATGGCTACACCTTC. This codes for CASRGLGFSYGYTF.

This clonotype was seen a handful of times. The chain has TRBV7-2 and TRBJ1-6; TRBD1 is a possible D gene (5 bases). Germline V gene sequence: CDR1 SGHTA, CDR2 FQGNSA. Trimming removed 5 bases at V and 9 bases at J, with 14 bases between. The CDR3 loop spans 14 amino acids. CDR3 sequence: CASSLGPGGSPLHF. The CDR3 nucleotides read TGTGCCAGCAGCCTCGGTCCGGGGGGTTCACCCCTCCACTTT.

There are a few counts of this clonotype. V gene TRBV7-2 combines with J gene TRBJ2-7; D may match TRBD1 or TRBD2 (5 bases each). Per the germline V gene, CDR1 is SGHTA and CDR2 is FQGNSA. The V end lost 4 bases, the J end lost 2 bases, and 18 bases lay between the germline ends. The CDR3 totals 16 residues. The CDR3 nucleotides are TGTGCCAGCAGCTCAGAGTGGGGGACGGTCCCCTACGAGCAGTACTTC. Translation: CASSSEWGTVPYEQYF.

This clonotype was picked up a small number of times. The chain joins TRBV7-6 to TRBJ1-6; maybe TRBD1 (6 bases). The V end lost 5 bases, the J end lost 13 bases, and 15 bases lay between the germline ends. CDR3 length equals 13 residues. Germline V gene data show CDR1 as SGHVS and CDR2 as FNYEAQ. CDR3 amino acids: CASSPSRGRPLHF. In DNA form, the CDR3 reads TGTGCCAGCAGCCCCAGCAGGGGCCGGCCCCTCCACTTT.

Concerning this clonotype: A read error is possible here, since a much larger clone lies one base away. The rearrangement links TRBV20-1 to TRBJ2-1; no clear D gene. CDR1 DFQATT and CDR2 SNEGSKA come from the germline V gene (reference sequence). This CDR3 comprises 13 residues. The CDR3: CRVSGSVYNEQFF. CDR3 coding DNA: TGCCGTGTCAGTGGCTCGGTTTACAATGAGCAGTTCTTC.